This T cell receptor (beta chain) stems from a study of shared clonotypes between healthy human individuals. The assay was carried out at the deep level. Method: immunoSEQ multiplex PCR; TCRdb's copy keeps in-frame clones and lacks some. The sample yields a few million clones, just over 90% seen once. As for this clone: What it binds is not known.

Study-wide findings and caveats: Of the naive CD4 clonotypes, 4% to 5% were shared across a handful of donors. Clonotypes not shared had lower generation probabilities than those common to all four donors. Rarefaction revealed incomplete sorted-subset sequencing despite large depth.

Germline-derived CDR1 and CDR2 are MDHEN and SYDVKM. The CDR3 length is 15 residues. V lost 5 bases, J lost 4 bases, and 8 bases stayed unmatched. The receptor's source is a man between 18 and 29 years old in good health. Some clones in this sample may be carry-over from other donors' samples. Sequencing input: naive CD4+ T cells from PBMCs. Regarding subset: CD45RA+ positively selected. The rearrangement links TRBV28 to TRBJ1-3, with 7 nucleotides matching TRBD1. CDR3 bases: TGTGCCAGCAGTCTCCGACAGGGAACCGGAAACACCATATATTTT. As protein: CASSLRQGTGNTIYF.